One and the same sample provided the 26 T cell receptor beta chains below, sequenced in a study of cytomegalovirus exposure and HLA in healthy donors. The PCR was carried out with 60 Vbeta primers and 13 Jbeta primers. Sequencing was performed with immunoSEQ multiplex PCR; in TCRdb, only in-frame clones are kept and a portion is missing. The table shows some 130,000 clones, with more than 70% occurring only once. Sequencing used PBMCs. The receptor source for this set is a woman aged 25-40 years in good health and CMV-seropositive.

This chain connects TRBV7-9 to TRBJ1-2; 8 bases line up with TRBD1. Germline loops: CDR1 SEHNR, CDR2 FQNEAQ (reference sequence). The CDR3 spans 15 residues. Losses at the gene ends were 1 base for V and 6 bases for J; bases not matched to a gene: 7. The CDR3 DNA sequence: TGTGCCAGCAGCTTAGGGACAGGGTTAACTGATGGCTACACCTTC. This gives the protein CASSLGTGLTDGYTF.

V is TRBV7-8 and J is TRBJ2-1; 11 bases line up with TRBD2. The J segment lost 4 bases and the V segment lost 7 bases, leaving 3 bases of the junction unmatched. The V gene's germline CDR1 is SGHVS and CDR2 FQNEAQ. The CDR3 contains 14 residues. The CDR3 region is CASTPSGGYNEQFF. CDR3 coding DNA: TGTGCCAGCACCCCTAGCGGGGGGTACAATGAGCAGTTCTTC.

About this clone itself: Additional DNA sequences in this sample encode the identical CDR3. The CDR3 protein is CASSSGAGQAYEQYF. The CDR3 DNA follows: TGTGCCAGCAGTTCTGGGGCAGGACAGGCCTACGAGCAGTACTTC. The chain uses TRBV28 and TRBJ2-7; TRBD1 aligns across 7 bases. Germline values: CDR1 MDHEN, CDR2 SYDVKM. This CDR3 has 15 residues. V dropped 4 bases and J dropped 2; count of bases not matched to a gene: 8.

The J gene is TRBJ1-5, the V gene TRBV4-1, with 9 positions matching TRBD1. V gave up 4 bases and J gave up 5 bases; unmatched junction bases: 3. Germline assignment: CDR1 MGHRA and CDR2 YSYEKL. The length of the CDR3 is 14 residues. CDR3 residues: CASSPGQGYQPQHF. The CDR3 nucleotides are TGCGCCAGCAGCCCCGGACAGGGGTATCAGCCCCAGCATTTT.

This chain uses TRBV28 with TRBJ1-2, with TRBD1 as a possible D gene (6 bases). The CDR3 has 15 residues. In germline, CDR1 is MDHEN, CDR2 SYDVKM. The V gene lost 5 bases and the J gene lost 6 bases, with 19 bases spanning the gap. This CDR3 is CASSTTYREIDGYTF. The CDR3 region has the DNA TGTGCCAGCAGTACAACTTACAGGGAAATCGATGGCTACACCTTC.

CDR3 sequence: CASRFQEDTEAFF. The CDR3, as DNA: TGTGCCAGCAGGTTTCAGGAGGACACTGAAGCTTTCTTT. This chain links TRBV7-3 with TRBJ1-1; no firm D call. V dropped 6 bases and J dropped 3 bases, with 11 bases sitting between them. Germline values: CDR1 SGHTA, CDR2 FQGTGA. This CDR3 has 13 residues. The whole variable domain, filled in from reference TRBV7-3 and TRBJ1-1, reads GAGVSQTPSNKVTEKGKYVELRCDPISGHTALYWYRQSLGQGPEFLIYFQGTGAADDSGLPNDRFFAVRPEGSVSTLKIQRTERGDSAVYLCASRFQEDTEAFFGQGTRLTVV.

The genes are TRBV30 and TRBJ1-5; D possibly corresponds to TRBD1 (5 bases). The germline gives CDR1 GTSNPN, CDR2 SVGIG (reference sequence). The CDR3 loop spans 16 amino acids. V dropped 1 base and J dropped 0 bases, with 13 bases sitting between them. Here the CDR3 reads CAWSGGAFYSNQPQHF. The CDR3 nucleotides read TGTGCCTGGAGTGGCGGGGCCTTTTATAGCAATCAGCCCCAGCATTTT.

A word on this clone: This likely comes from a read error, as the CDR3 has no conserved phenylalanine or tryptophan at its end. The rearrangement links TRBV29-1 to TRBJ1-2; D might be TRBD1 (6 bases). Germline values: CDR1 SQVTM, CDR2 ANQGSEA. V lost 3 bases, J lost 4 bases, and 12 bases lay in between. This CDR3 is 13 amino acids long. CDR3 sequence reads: CSVEEVRGYGYTL. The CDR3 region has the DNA TGCAGCGTTGAGGAGGTCAGGGGCTATGGCTACACCCTC.

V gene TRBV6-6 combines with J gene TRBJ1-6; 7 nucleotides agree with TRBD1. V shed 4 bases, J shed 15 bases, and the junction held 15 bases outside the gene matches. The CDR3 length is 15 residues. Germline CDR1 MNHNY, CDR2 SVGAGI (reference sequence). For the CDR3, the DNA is TGTGCCAGCAGTTCCATCCGGGAGGGGGCGGCGGTCCTCCACTTT. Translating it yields CASSSIREGAAVLHF.

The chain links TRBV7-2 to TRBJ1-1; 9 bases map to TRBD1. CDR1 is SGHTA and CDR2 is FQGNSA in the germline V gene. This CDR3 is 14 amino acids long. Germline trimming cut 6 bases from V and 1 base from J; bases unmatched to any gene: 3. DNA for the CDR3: TGTGCCAGCAGACAGGGGGCACCGAACACTGAAGCTTTCTTT. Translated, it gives CASRQGAPNTEAFF.

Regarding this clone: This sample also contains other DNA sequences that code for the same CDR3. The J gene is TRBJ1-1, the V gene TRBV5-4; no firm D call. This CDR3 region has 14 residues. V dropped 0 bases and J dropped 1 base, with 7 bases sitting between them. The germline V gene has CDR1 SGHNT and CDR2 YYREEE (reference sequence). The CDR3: CASSLVGGNTEAFF. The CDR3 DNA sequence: TGTGCCAGCAGCTTGGTCGGAGGGAACACTGAAGCTTTCTTT.

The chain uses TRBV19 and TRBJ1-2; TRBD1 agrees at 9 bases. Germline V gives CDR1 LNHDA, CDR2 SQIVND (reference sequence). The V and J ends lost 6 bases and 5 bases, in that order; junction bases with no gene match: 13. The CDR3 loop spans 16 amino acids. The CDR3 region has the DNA TGTGCCAGTAGAAACACAGGGGGCGCGGCTCATTATGGCTACACCTTC. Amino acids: CASRNTGGAAHYGYTF.

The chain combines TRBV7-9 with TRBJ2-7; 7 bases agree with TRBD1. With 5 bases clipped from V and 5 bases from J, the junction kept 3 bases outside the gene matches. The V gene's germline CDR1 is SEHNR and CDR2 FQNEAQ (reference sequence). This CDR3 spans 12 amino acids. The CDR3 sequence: CASSPGGNEQYF. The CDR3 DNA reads TGTGCCAGCAGCCCAGGGGGAAACGAGCAGTACTTC.

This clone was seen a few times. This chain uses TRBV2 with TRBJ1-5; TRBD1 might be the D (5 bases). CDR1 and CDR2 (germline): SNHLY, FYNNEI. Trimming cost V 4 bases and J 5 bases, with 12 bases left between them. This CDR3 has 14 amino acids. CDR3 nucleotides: TGTGCCAGCAGTGTGAACAGGAGAGATCAGCCCCAGCATTTT. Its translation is CASSVNRRDQPQHF.

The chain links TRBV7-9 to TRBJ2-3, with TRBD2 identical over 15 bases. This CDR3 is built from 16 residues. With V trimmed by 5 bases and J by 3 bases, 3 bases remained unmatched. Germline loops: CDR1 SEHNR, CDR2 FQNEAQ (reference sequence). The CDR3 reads CASSQGLAGGTDTQYF. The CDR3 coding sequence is TGTGCCAGCAGCCAGGGACTAGCGGGGGGAACAGATACGCAGTATTTT.

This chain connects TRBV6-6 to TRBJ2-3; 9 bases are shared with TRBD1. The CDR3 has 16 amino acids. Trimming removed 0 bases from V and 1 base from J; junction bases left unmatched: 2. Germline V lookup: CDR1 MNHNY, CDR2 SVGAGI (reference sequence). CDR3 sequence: CASSYSRTGGTDTQYF. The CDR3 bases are TGTGCCAGCAGTTACTCGAGGACAGGGGGCACAGATACGCAGTATTTT.

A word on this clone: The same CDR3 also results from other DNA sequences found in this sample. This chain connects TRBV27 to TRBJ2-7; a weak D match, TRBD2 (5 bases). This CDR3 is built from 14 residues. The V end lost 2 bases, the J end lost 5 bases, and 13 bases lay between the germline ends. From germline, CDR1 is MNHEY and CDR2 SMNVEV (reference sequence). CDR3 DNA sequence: TGTGCCAGCAGTTTACTGCCGGGGAGCGACGAGCAGTACTTC. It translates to CASSLLPGSDEQYF.

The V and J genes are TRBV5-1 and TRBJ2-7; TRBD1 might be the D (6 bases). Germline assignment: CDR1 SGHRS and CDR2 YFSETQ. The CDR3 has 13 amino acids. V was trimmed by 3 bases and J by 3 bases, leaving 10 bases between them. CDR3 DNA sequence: TGCGCCAGCAGCTCCGGACAGATCTACGAGCAGTACTTC. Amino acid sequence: CASSSGQIYEQYF.

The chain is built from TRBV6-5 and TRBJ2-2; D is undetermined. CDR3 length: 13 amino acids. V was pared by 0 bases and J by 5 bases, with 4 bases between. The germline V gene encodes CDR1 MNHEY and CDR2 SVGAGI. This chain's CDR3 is CASSYSRTGELFF. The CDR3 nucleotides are TGTGCCAGCAGTTACTCGAGAACCGGGGAGCTGTTTTTT.

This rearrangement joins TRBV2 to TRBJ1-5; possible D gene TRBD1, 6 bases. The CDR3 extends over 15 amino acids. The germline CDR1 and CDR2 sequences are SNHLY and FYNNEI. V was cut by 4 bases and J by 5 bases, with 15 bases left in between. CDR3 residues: CASSGALRGYQPQHF. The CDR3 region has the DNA TGTGCCAGCAGTGGGGCCCTGAGGGGGTATCAGCCCCAGCATTTT.

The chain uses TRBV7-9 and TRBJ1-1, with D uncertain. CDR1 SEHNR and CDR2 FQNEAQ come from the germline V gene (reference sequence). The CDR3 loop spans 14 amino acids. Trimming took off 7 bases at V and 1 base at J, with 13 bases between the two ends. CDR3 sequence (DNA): TGTGCCAGCACCCCCTATGGTGGGAACACTGAAGCTTTCTTT. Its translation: CASTPYGGNTEAFF.

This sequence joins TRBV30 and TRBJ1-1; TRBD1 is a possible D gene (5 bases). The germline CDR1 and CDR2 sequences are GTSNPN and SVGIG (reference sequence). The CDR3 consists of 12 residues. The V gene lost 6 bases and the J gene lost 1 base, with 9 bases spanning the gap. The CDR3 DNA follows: TGTGCCTGCGGACACAGGAACACTGAAGCTTTCTTT. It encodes CACGHRNTEAFF.

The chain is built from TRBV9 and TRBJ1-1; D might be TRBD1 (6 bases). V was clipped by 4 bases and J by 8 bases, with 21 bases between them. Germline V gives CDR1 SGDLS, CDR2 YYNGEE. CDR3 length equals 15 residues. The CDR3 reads CASSPPQGQPSEAFF. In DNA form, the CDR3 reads TGTGCCAGCAGCCCCCCCCAAGGACAGCCTTCCGAAGCTTTCTTT. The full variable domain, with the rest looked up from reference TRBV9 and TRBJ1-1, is DSGVTQTPKHLITATGQRVTLRCSPRSGDLSVYWYQQSLDQGLQFLIQYYNGEERAKGNILERFSAQQFPDLHSELNLSSLELGDSALYFCASSPPQGQPSEAFFGQGTRLTVV.

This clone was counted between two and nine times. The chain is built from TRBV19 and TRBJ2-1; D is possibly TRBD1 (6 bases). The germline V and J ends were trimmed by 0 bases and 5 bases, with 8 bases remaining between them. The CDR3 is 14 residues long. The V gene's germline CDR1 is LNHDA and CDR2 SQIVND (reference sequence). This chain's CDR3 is CASSIEQGNNEQFF. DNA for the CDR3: TGTGCCAGTAGTATAGAACAGGGAAACAATGAGCAGTTCTTC.

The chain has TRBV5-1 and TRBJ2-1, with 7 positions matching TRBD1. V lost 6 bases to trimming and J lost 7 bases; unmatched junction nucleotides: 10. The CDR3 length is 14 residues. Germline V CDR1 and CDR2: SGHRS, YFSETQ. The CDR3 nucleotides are TGCGCCAGCACCGAGGGGGCAGTTGGGAATGAGCAGTTCTTC. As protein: CASTEGAVGNEQFF.

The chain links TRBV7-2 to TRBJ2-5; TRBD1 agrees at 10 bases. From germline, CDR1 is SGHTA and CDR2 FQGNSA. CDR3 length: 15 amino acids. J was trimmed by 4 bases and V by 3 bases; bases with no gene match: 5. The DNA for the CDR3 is TGTGCCAGCAGCTTCGGGACAGGGGTGGGAGAGACCCAGTACTTC. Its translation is CASSFGTGVGETQYF.